Reported below is one T cell receptor (beta chain). No cognate antigen has been identified for it. Per-nucleotide qualities are absent, and no much larger clonotype sits a single base away. The immunoSEQ Assay, a bias-controlled multiplex PCR, was used to amplify TCRbeta CDR3 regions from genomic DNA. The paper's data handling went like this. The number of nucleated cells in each sample was estimated from the amplification of reference gene primers within the assay. To quantify the absolute abundance of each unique TCRbeta CDR3 rearrangement, sequence reads were collapsed and filtered. For each sample, productive Simpson clonality was calculated by taking the square root of Simpson's diversity index across productive rearrangements. As stored in TCRdb, this immuneACCESS dataset retains in-frame rearrangements with V and J assigned. A fraction of the clones does not appear; measured against another copy, unresolved V genes explain less than half of the discrepancy, and the remainder lacks a known reason. The V and J calls and clone size come from that table; D and trimming were worked out from the DNA. The sample has over 250,000 clones on record, around nine tenths of them singletons. In total, the top ten clones hold approximately 2.2% of the sample.

This sample was taken from a study of blood T cell repertoires in COVID-19 (TCRdb year 2020). In terms of the full investigation: Samples covering the acute and convalescent phases of COVID-19 were provided by collaborators in the United States, Italy and Spain. Sample metadata almost always included a de-identified subject ID, COVID-19 status, age in years and sex. The prospective study material was composed of cDNA or gDNA derived from T cells, B-cell-depleted T cells, or PBMCs. Samples came from the ongoing ImmuneRACE study (first 160 participants) plus 1,254 subjects from 6 global collaborators. Deeply sampled blood TCRbeta repertoires from subjects exposed to, actively infected with, or recovered from COVID-19 were included in the dataset. HLA class I and class II types, where available, came from metadata supplied by the sample provider rather than from assay-based typing. The repertoires were released in a freely available public database intended as a resource for research on the immune response to SARS-CoV-2. Overall results and qualifications from the work: The quantity of clinical and demographic metadata differed by source and by participant and was supplied without curation.

Collaborating institutions collected whole blood in K2EDTA tubes following their own protocols. For TCRbeta analysis, collaborators shipped samples as frozen whole blood, isolated PBMCs, or DNA extracted from either of those sample types. The CDR3, from cysteine to phenylalanine, totals 14 residues. CDR3 DNA is the only sequence kept; it has 42 bases, read in frame from the first base. Germline trimming amounts to 3 bases on V and 5 bases on J, with 4 as the count of junction bases outside the gene matches. CDR1 and CDR2 (MNHEY, SVGAGI) derive from the germline V gene. This clonotype was sampled from a man aged 45 to 65 with acute or convalescent COVID-19. The sequence joins TRBV6-5 to TRBJ2-1, with TRBD1 identical over 7 junction bases. Input material: peripheral blood. CDR3 reads: CASSYGTVNNEQFF. At the DNA level, the sequence is TGTGCCAGCAGTTATGGGACAGTCAACAATGAGCAGTTCTTC.